This T cell receptor beta chain stems from a study of shared clonotypes between healthy human individuals. Germline V gene lookup returns CDR1 SGDLS and CDR2 YYNGEE. The CDR3 totals 15 residues. The V gene end was trimmed by 2 bases and the J gene end by 8 bases; junction bases not matched to a gene: 7. Using immunoSEQ multiplex PCR, the repertoire was profiled, and TCRdb retains in-frame clones only, with some absent. The profile covers 2 million to 2.5 million clones, with 90% to 96% appearing a single time and around 0.13% taken by the ten largest. All of the donors resided in Nashville, Tennessee, and each was a Caucasian adult.

The TCR comes from a man aged 18 to 30 in good health. Source material: naive CD4+ T cells sorted from blood. Documented subset: CD45RA+ positively selected. This sequence joins TRBV9 and TRBJ2-1; 10 nucleotides line up with TRBD2. The CDR3, as DNA: TGTGCCAGCAGCGTGATAACTAGCGGGAACGATGAGCAGTTCTTC. Translated: CASSVITSGNDEQFF.